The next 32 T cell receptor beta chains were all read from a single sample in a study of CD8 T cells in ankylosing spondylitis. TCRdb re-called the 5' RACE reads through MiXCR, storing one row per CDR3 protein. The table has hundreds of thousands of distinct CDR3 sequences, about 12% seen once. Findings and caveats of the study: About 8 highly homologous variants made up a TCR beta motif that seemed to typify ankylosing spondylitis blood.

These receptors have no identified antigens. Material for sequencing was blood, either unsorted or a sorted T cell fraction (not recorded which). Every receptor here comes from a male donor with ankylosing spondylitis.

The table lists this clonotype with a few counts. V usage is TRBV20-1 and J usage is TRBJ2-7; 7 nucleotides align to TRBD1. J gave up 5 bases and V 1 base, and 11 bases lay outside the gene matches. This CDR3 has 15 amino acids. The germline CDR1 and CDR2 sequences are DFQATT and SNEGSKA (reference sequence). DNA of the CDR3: TGCAGTGCTAGAGCGCCGCCGACAGGGACCAACGAGCAGTACTTC. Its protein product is CSARAPPTGTNEQYF.

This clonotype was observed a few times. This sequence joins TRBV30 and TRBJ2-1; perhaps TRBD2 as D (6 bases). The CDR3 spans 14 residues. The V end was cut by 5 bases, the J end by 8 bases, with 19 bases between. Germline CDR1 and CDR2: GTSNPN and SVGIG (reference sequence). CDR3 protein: CAWALGGGVYEQFF. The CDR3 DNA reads TGTGCCTGGGCTCTAGGCGGCGGGGTATATGAGCAGTTCTTC. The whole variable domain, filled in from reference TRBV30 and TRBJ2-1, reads SQTIHQWPATLVQPVGSPLSLECTVEGTSNPNLYWYRQAAGRGLQLLFYSVGIGQISSEVPQNLSASRPQDRQFILSSKKLLLSDSGFYLCAWALGGGVYEQFFGPGTRLTVL.

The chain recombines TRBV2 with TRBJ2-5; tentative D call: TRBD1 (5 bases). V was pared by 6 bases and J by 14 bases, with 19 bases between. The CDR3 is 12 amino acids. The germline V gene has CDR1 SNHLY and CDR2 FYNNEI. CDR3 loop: CASRVGQGPYYF. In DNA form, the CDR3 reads TGTGCCAGCAGGGTTGGACAAGGGCCATATTACTTC.

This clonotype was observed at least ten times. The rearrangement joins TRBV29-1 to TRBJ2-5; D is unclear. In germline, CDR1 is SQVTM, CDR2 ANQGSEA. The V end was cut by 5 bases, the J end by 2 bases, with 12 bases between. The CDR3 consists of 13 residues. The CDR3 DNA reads TGCAGCGTTAAGGGCACAGTACAAGAGACCCAGTACTTC. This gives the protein CSVKGTVQETQYF.

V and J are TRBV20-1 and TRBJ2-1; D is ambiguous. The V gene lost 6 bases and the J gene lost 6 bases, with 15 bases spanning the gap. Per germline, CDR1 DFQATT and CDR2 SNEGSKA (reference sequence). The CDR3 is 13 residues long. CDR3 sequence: CSAPAPGINEQFF. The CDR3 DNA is TGCAGTGCCCCGGCTCCTGGGATCAATGAGCAGTTCTTC.

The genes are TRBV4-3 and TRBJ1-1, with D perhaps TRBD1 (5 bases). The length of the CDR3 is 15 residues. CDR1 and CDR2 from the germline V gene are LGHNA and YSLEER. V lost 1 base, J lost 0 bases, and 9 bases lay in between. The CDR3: CASSQGDVLNTEAFF. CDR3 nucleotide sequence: TGCGCCAGCAGCCAAGGGGACGTTTTGAACACTGAAGCTTTCTTT.

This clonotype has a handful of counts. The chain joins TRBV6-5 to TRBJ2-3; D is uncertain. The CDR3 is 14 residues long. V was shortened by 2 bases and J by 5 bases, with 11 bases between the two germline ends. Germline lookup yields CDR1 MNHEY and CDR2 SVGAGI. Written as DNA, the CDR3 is TGTGCCAGCAGTTACAGAGGACGAGGAGATACGCAGTATTTT. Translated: CASSYRGRGDTQYF.

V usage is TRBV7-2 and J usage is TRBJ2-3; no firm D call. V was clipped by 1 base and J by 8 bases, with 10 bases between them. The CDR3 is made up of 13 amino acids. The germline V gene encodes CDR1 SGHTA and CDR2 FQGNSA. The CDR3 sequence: CASSLEGLGTQYF. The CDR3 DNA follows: TGTGCCAGCAGCTTAGAAGGTCTGGGTACGCAGTATTTT. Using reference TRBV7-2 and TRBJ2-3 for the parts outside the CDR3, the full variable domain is GAGVSQSPSNKVTEKGKDVELRCDPISGHTALYWYRQSLGQGLEFLIYFQGNSAPDKSGLPSDRFSAERTGGSVSTLTIQRTQQEDSAVYLCASSLEGLGTQYFGPGTRLTVL.

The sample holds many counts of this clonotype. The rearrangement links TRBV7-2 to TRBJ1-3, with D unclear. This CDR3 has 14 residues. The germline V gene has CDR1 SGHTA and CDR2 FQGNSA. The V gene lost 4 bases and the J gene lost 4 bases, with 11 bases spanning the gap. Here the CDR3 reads CASSYKAKGNTIYF. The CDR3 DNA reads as TGTGCCAGCAGCTACAAGGCGAAAGGAAACACCATATATTTT.

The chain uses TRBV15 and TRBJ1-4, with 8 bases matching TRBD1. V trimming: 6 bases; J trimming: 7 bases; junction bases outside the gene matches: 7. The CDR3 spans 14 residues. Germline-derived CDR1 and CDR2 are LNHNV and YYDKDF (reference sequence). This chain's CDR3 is CATRQQGAGEKLFF. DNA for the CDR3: TGTGCCACCAGACAGCAGGGGGCAGGTGAAAAACTGTTTTTT.

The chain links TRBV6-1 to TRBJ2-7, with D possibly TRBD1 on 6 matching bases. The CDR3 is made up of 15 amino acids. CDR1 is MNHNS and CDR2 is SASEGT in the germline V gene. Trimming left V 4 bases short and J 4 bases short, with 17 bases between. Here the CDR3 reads CASSGSHRDPYEQYF. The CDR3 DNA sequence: TGTGCCAGCAGTGGGTCACACAGGGATCCTTACGAGCAGTACTTC.

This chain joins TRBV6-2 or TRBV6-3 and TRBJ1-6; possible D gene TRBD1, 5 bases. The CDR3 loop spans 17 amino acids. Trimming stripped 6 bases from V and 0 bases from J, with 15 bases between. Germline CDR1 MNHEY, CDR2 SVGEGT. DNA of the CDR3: TGTGCCAGCAGGCCGGGACCGATGAGCTCCTATAATTCACCCCTCCACTTT. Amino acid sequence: CASRPGPMSSYNSPLHF.

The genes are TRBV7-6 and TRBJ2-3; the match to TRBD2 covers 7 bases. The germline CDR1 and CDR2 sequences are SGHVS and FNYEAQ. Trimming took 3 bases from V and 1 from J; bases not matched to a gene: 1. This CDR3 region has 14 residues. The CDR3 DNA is TGTGCCAGCAGCTTCGCGGGGGGCACAGATACGCAGTATTTT. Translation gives CASSFAGGTDTQYF.

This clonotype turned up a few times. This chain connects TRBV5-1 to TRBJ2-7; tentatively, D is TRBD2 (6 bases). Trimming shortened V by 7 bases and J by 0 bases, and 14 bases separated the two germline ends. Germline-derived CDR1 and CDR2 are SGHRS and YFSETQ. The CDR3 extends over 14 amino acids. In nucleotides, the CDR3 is TGCGCCAGCGCGGGGAGTTCTGGCTCCTACGAGCAGTACTTC. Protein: CASAGSSGSYEQYF.

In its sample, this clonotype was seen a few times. CDR3 DNA: TGTGCCAGCAGCCCGACAAGGGCAGGGGGATACAATGAGCAGTTCTTC. This sequence encodes CASSPTRAGGYNEQFF. V gene TRBV7-3 combines with J gene TRBJ2-1; 7 nucleotides match TRBD1. Germline CDR1 is SGHTA and CDR2 is FQGTGA. The V gene end was trimmed by 5 bases and the J gene end by 4 bases; junction bases not matched to a gene: 11. There are 16 residues in the CDR3.

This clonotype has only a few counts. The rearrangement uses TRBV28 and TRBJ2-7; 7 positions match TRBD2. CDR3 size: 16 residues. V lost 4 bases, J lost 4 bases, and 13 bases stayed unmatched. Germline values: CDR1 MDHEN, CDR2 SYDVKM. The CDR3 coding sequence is TGTGCCAGCAGTTCCCCCTCCGTACGCGGGAGTTACGAGCAGTACTTC. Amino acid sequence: CASSSPSVRGSYEQYF.

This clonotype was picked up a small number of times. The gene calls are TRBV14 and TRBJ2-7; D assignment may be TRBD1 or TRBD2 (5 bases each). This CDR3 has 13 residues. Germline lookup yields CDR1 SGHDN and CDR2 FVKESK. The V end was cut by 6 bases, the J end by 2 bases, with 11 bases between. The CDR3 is CASSRWGTYEQYF. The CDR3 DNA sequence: TGTGCCAGCAGTCGCTGGGGGACCTACGAGCAGTACTTC.

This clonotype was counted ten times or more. CDR3 sequence (DNA): TGTGCCAGCACCCCTTTTGGTCAGACCGGGACTAGTCAGCAGTTCTTC. It is translated as CASTPFGQTGTSQQFF. This sequence joins TRBV27 and TRBJ2-1, with 8 positions matching TRBD2. Germline V gene sequence: CDR1 MNHEY, CDR2 SMNVEV (reference sequence). After removal of 7 bases from V and 11 bases from J, the junction contained 19 bases not matched to a gene. The CDR3 spans 16 residues.

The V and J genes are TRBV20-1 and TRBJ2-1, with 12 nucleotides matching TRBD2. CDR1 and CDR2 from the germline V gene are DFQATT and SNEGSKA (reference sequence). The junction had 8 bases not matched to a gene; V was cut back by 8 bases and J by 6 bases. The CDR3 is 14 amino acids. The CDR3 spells CSSTPGLAGNEQFF. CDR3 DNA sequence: TGCAGTTCCACCCCGGGACTAGCGGGCAATGAGCAGTTCTTC.

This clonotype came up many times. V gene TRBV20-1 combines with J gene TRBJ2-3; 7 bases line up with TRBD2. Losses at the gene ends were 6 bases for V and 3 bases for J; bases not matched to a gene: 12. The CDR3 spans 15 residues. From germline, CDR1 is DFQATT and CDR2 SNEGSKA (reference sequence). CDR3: CSARKPLGGTDTQYF. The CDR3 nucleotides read TGCAGTGCCCGTAAACCCCTGGGGGGGACAGATACGCAGTATTTT.

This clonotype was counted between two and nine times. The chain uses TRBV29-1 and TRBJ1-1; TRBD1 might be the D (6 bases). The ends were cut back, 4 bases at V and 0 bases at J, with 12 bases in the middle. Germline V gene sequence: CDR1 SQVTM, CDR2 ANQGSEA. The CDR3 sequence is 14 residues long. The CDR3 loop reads CSVAVDRLNTEAFF. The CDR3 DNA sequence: TGCAGCGTTGCAGTTGACAGGTTGAACACTGAAGCTTTCTTT.

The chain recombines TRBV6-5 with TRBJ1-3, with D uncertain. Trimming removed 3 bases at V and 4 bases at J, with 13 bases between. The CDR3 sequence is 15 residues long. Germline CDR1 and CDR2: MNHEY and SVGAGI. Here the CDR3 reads CASSYQASSGNTIYF. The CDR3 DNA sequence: TGTGCCAGCAGTTATCAGGCATCGTCGGGAAACACCATATATTTT.

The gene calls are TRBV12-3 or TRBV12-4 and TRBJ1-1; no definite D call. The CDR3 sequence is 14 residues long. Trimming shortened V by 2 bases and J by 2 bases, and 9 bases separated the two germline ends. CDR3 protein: CASSLPGSNTEAFF. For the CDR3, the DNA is TGTGCCAGCAGTTTACCGGGGTCCAACACTGAAGCTTTCTTT.

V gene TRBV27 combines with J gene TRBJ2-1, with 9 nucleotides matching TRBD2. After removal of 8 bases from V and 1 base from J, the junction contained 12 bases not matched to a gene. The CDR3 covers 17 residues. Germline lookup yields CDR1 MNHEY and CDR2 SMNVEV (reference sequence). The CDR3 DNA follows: TGTGCCAGCCAGACGGGGACTAGCCGGTATTCCTACAATGAGCAGTTCTTC. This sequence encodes CASQTGTSRYSYNEQFF.

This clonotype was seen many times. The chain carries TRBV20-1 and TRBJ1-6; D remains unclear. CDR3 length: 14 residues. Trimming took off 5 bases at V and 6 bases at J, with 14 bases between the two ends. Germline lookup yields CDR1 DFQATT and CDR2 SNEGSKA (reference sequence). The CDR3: CSAPPDGRNSPLHF. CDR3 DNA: TGCAGTGCTCCACCGGACGGACGTAATTCACCCCTCCACTTT.

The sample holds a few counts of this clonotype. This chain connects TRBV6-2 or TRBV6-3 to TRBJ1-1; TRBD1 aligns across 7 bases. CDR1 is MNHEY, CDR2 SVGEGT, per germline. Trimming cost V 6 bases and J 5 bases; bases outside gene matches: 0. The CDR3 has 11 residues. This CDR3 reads CASRQGTEAFF. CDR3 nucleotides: TGTGCCAGCAGACAGGGGACTGAAGCTTTCTTT.

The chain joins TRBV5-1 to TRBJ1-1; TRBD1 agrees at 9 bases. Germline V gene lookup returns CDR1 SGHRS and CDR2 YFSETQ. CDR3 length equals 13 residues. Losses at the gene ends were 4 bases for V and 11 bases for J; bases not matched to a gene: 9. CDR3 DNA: TGCGCCAGCAGCGCCGGACAGGGGATCGCGGCTTTCTTT. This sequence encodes CASSAGQGIAAFF.

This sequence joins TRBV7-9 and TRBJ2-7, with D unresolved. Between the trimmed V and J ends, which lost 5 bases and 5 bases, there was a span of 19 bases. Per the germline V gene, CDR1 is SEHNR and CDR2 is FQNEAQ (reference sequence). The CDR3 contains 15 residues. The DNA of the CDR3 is TGTGCCAGCAGCCGCACCAACGACCCGACCCACGAGCAGTACTTC. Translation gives CASSRTNDPTHEQYF.

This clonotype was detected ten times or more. The CDR3 protein is CASRPGTSGNYEQYF. For the CDR3, the DNA is TGTGCCAGCAGGCCCGGGACTAGCGGGAACTACGAGCAGTACTTC. This rearrangement joins TRBV6-1 to TRBJ2-7, with 13 bases lining up with TRBD2. Trimming cost V 6 bases and J 3 bases; bases outside gene matches: 5. The CDR3 totals 15 residues. Germline V lookup: CDR1 MNHNS, CDR2 SASEGT.

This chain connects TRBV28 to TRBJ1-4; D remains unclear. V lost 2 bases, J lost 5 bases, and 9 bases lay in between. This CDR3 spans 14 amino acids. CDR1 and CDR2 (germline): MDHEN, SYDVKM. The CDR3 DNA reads TGTGCCAGCAGTTTAAGAAACTCGAATGAAAAACTGTTTTTT. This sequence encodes CASSLRNSNEKLFF.

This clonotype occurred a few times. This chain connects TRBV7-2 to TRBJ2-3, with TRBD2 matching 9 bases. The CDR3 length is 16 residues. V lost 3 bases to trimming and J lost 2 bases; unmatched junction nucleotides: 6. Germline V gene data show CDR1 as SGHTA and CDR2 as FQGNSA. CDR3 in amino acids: CASSFDAGGITDTQYF. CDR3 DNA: TGTGCCAGCAGCTTTGATGCGGGAGGGATCACAGATACGCAGTATTTT.

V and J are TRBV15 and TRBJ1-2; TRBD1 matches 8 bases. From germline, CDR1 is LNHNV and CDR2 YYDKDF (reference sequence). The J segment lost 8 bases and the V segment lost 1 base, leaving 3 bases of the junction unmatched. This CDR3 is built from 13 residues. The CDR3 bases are TGTGCCACCAGCAGAGTACAGGGGGACGGCTACACCTTC. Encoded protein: CATSRVQGDGYTF.